This entry lists 19 T cell receptor beta chains sequenced from one sample in a study of T cells in localized non-small cell lung cancer. Clones were read by immunoSEQ multiplex PCR, and TCRdb kept only the in-frame ones, dropping some. The sample contains tens of thousands of clones, approximately 86% of which appear only once. Sequenced here: peripheral blood, sampled before any cancer treatment. The receptors originated from a man aged 40 to 70 with stage I squamous cell lung carcinoma.

CDR3 DNA: TGTGCCAGCAGTGTGTTTTGGACAGGGATTGACAATCAGCCCCAGCATTTT. Translation: CASSVFWTGIDNQPQHF. The chain couples TRBV6-1 to TRBJ1-5, with 8 bases aligning to TRBD1. This CDR3 is 17 amino acids long. Unmatched junction bases numbered 11, after V lost 4 bases and J lost 3 bases. CDR1 and CDR2 (germline): MNHNS, SASEGT.

This sequence joins TRBV29-1 and TRBJ1-1; the D gene is possibly TRBD1 (6 bases). The germline V gene has CDR1 SQVTM and CDR2 ANQGSEA. The CDR3 sequence is 13 residues long. The V end was cut by 2 bases, the J end by 4 bases, with 11 bases between. CDR3 nucleotide sequence: TGCAGCGTTGAAACAGGGATAGGCACTGAAGCTTTCTTT. Protein sequence: CSVETGIGTEAFF. Full variable domain (remainder filled in from reference TRBV29-1 and TRBJ1-1): SAVISQKPSRDICQRGTSLTIQCQVDSQVTMMFWYRQQPGQSLTLIATANQGSEATYESGFVIDKFPISRPNLTFSTLTVSNMSPEDSSIYLCSVETGIGTEAFFGQGTRLTVV.

The chain is built from TRBV19 and TRBJ1-5, with 9 bases lining up with TRBD1. CDR1 is LNHDA, CDR2 SQIVND, per germline (reference sequence). There are 14 residues in the CDR3. The ends lost 6 bases at V and 7 bases at J; junction bases unmatched: 7. This CDR3 is CASSPGQGSQPQHF. DNA for the CDR3: TGTGCCAGTAGCCCGGGACAGGGTTCACAGCCCCAGCATTTT.

The V and J genes are TRBV7-6 and TRBJ2-3; D is possibly TRBD1 (6 bases). CDR1 and CDR2 (germline): SGHVS, FNYEAQ. With 3 bases removed from V and 8 bases from J, the gap between germline ends came to 18 bases. The CDR3 spans 15 residues. The CDR3 reads CASSLSTMRGGTQYF. CDR3 DNA: TGTGCCAGCAGCTTGTCTACGATGCGAGGGGGTACGCAGTATTTT.

The V and J genes are TRBV19 and TRBJ1-5, with TRBD1 as a possible D gene (5 bases). The length of the CDR3 is 17 residues. Germline V CDR1 and CDR2: LNHDA, SQIVND (reference sequence). V was shortened by 7 bases and J by 0 bases, with 19 bases between the two germline ends. CDR3 coding DNA: TGTGCCAGTAATGGCTATCCAGAACAGGATAGCAATCAGCCCCAGCATTTT. It codes for CASNGYPEQDSNQPQHF.

The chain carries TRBV7-9 and TRBJ1-1; 12 bases line up with TRBD1. The trim removed 5 bases at V and 4 bases at J, leaving 8 bases unmatched. The CDR3 is 16 amino acids. Germline CDR1 SEHNR, CDR2 FQNEAQ (reference sequence). In DNA form, the CDR3 reads TGTGCCAGCAGCCGACGGGACAGGGGGCAAAGCACTGAAGCTTTCTTT. Translated: CASSRRDRGQSTEAFF. The variable domain in full, completed from reference TRBV7-9 and TRBJ1-1, reads DTGVSQNPRHKITKRGQNVTFRCDPISEHNRLYWYRQTLGQGPEFLTYFQNEAQLEKSRLLSDRFSAERPKGSFSTLEIQRTEQGDSAMYLCASSRRDRGQSTEAFFGQGTRLTVV.

This chain links TRBV5-1 with TRBJ1-4, with D perhaps TRBD1 (6 bases). The V gene lost 4 bases and the J gene lost 8 bases, with 18 bases spanning the gap. Per the germline V gene, CDR1 is SGHRS and CDR2 is YFSETQ. The CDR3 spans 15 residues. The CDR3 loop is CASSILQGQGEKLFF. DNA of the CDR3: TGCGCCAGCAGCATACTACAGGGCCAGGGGGAAAAACTGTTTTTT. The full variable domain, with the rest looked up from reference TRBV5-1 and TRBJ1-4, is KAGVTQTPRYLIKTRGQQVTLSCSPISGHRSVSWYQQTPGQGLQFLFEYFSETQRNKGNFPGRFSGRQFSNSRSEMNVSTLELGDSALYLCASSILQGQGEKLFFGSGTQLSVL.

This clone showed up just once. The chain joins TRBV5-4 to TRBJ2-1; 9 bases are shared with TRBD1. The trim removed 4 bases at V and 3 bases at J, leaving 5 bases unmatched. The CDR3 length is 15 residues. Germline V gene sequence: CDR1 SGHNT, CDR2 YYREEE (reference sequence). CDR3 region: CASSQDRGLYNEQFF. In DNA form, the CDR3 reads TGTGCCAGCAGCCAGGACAGGGGCCTCTACAATGAGCAGTTCTTC.

In this sample, this clone turned up a few times. The chain employs TRBV6-1 and TRBJ1-3; tentatively, D is TRBD1 (5 bases). The CDR3 consists of 12 residues. The V gene's germline CDR1 is MNHNS and CDR2 SASEGT. V lost 8 bases to trimming and J lost 9 bases, with 14 bases between them. DNA for the CDR3: TGTGCCAGCGATAGATCAGGGAGCACCATATATTTT. This codes for CASDRSGSTIYF.

The rearrangement uses TRBV5-1 and TRBJ1-1; D call uncertain. The V end was cut by 1 base, the J end by 1 base, with 8 bases between. Germline CDR1 reads SGHRS; CDR2 reads YFSETQ. The CDR3 length is 14 residues. In DNA, the CDR3 is TGCGCCAGCAGCTTGCTTCCGGCGAACACTGAAGCTTTCTTT. Its translation: CASSLLPANTEAFF.

This chain joins TRBV25-1 and TRBJ1-2; perhaps TRBD1 as D (6 bases). Germline CDR1 reads MGHDK; CDR2 reads SYGVNS. This CDR3 comprises 14 residues. Trimming took 5 bases from V and 6 from J, leaving 16 bases between them. The chain's CDR3 is CASSKGTRKNGYTF. The CDR3 DNA is TGTGCCAGCAGTAAAGGGACAAGGAAGAATGGCTACACCTTC.

This chain links TRBV4-1 with TRBJ2-7; a weak D match, TRBD2 (6 bases). CDR3 size: 14 residues. The ends were cut back, 1 base at V and 0 bases at J, with 7 bases in the middle. Germline values: CDR1 MGHRA, CDR2 YSYEKL. Here the CDR3 reads CASSQGRDSYEQYF. Here the CDR3 DNA reads TGCGCCAGCAGCCAAGGGCGGGACTCCTACGAGCAGTACTTC.

The rearrangement links TRBV30 to TRBJ2-5; TRBD2 matches at 7 bases. Germline V CDR1 and CDR2: GTSNPN, SVGIG (reference sequence). V shed 4 bases, J shed 5 bases, and the junction held 10 bases outside the gene matches. The CDR3 sequence is 14 residues long. The CDR3 DNA sequence: TGTGCCTGGATAATGGGCGGGGGAGTGGAGACCCAGTACTTC. As protein: CAWIMGGGVETQYF.

This clone has a single count. V gene TRBV5-1 combines with J gene TRBJ1-2, with 8 bases that match TRBD1. Germline CDR1 is SGHRS and CDR2 is YFSETQ. The CDR3 has 15 amino acids. Trimming at V came to 4 bases and at J to 4 bases, leaving 9 bases not matched to a gene. Here the CDR3 reads CASSPGQGLAYGYTF. In nucleotides, the CDR3 is TGCGCCAGCAGCCCCGGACAGGGTTTGGCCTATGGCTACACCTTC.

V and J are TRBV5-4 and TRBJ2-7; no firm D call. CDR3 size: 13 residues. The V end lost 0 bases, the J end lost 2 bases, and 6 bases lay between the germline ends. Germline lookup yields CDR1 SGHNT and CDR2 YYREEE (reference sequence). DNA for the CDR3: TGTGCCAGCAGCTTGGACAGAGCCTACGAGCAGTACTTC. This gives the protein CASSLDRAYEQYF. The full variable domain, completed using reference TRBV5-4 and TRBJ2-7, is ETGVTQSPTHLIKTRGQQVTLRCSSQSGHNTVSWYQQALGQGPQFIFQYYREEENGRGNFPPRFSGLQFPNYSSELNVNALELDDSALYLCASSLDRAYEQYFGPGTRLTVT.

The chain has TRBV29-1 and TRBJ1-1; D perhaps matches TRBD1 (5 bases). Germline CDR1 SQVTM, CDR2 ANQGSEA. This CDR3 is built from 12 residues. For the CDR3, the DNA is TGCACTTCTAATACAGGTCCGACTGAAGCTTTCTTT. Translation gives CTSNTGPTEAFF.

The J gene is TRBJ2-7, the V gene TRBV6-4; D is unresolved. V shed 10 bases and J shed 0 bases, with 16 bases lying between them. Per germline, CDR1 MRHNA and CDR2 SNTAGT. The CDR3 runs 14 residues. The CDR3 loop is CATRPDRSSYEQYF. The CDR3 DNA follows: TGTGCCACCCGCCCCGACCGTAGCTCCTACGAGCAGTACTTC.

The chain is built from TRBV27 and TRBJ1-6; maybe TRBD1 (6 bases). The V and J ends lost 3 bases and 7 bases respectively, with 16 bases between them. CDR3 length: 16 amino acids. CDR1 and CDR2 from the germline V gene are MNHEY and SMNVEV (reference sequence). Written as DNA, the CDR3 is TGTGCCAGCAGTTTCGTTAGGACAGAAGCGAATTCACCCCTCCACTTT. It is translated as CASSFVRTEANSPLHF.

This clone appeared a single time. J is TRBJ2-4 and V is TRBV15, with D possibly TRBD1 on 6 matching bases. Germline assignment: CDR1 LNHNV and CDR2 YYDKDF (reference sequence). This CDR3 spans 17 amino acids. Deletions cut 0 bases from V and 2 bases from J, with 14 bases between. CDR3 DNA: TGTGCCACCAGCAGAGATGAGCAGGGGCGATCCAAAAACATTCAGTACTTC. It translates to CATSRDEQGRSKNIQYF. Filled out from reference TRBV15 and TRBJ2-4, the complete variable domain reads DAMVIQNPRYQVTQFGKPVTLSCSQTLNHNVMYWYQQKSSQAPKLLFHYYDKDFNNEADTPDNFQSRRPNTSFCFLDIRSPGLGDTAMYLCATSRDEQGRSKNIQYFGAGTRLSVL.